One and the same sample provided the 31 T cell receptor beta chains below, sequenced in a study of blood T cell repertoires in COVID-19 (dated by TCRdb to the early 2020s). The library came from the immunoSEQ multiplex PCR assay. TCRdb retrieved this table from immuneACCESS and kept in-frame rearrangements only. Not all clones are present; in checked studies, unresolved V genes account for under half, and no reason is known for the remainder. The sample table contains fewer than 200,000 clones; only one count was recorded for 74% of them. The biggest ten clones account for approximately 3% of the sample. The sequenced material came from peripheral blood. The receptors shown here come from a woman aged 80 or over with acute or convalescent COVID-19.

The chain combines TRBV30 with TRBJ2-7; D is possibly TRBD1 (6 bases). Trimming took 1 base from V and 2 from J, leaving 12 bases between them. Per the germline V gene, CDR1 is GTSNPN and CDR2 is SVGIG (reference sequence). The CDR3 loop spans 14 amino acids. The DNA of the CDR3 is TGTGCCTGGAGTGGGACAGCAAGTCCCTACGAGCAGTACTTC. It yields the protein CAWSGTASPYEQYF.

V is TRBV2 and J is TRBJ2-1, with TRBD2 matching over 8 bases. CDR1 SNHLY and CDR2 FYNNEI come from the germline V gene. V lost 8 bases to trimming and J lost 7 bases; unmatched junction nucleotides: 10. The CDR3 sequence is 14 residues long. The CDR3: CASSGTRGANEQFF. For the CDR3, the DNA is TGTGCCAGCTCCGGGACTAGAGGGGCTAATGAGCAGTTCTTC.

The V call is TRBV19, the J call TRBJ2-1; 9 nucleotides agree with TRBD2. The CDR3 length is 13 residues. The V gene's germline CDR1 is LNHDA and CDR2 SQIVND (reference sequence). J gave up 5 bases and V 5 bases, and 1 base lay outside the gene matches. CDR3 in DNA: TGTGCCAGTAGTCGACTAGCGGACAATGAGCAGTTCTTC. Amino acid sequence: CASSRLADNEQFF.

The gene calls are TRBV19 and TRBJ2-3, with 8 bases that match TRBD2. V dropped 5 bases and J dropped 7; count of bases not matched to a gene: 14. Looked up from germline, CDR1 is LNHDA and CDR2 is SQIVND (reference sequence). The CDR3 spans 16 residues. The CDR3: CASSAMAGGILNTQYF. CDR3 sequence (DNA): TGTGCCAGTAGTGCCATGGCGGGAGGCATCCTCAATACGCAGTATTTT.

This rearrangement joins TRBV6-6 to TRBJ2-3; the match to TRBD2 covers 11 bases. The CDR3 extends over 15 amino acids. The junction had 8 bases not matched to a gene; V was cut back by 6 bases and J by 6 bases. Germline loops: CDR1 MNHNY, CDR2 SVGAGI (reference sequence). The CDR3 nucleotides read TGTGCCAGCAGGTCTACTAGCGGGAGCTGGGATACGCAGTATTTT. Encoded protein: CASRSTSGSWDTQYF.

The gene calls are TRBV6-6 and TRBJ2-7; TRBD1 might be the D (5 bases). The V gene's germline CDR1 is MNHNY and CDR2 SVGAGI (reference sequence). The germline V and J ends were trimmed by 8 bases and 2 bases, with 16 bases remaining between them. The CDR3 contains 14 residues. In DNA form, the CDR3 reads TGTGCCAGCTGGGATGGGGCCGGAACCTACGAGCAGTACTTC. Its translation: CASWDGAGTYEQYF.

CDR3 nucleotides: TGTGCCAGCAGCTTACTAGCGGGGGAGCTGTTTTTT. Translated: CASSLLAGELFF. The chain uses TRBV7-9 and TRBJ2-2, with D maybe TRBD2 (6 bases). Trimming pared 2 bases from V and 8 bases from J, leaving 6 bases between. The V gene's germline CDR1 is SEHNR and CDR2 FQNEAQ (reference sequence). CDR3 size: 12 residues. The full variable domain, its missing parts supplied by reference TRBV7-9 and TRBJ2-2, is DTGVSQNPRHKITKRGQNVTFRCDPISEHNRLYWYRQTLGQGPEFLTYFQNEAQLEKSRLLSDRFSAERPKGSFSTLEIQRTEQGDSAMYLCASSLLAGELFFGEGSRLTVL.

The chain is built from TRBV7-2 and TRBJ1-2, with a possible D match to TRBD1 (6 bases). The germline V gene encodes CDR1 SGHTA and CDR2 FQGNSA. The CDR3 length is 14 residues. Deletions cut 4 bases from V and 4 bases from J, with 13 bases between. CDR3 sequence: CASSYPQGSYGYTF. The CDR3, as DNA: TGTGCCAGCAGCTACCCCCAGGGGTCCTATGGCTACACCTTC.

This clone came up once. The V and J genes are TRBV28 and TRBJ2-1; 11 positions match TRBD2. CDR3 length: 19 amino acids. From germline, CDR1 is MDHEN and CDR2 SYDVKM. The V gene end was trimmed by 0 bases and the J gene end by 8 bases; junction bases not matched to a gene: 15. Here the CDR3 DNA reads TGTGCCAGCAGTTTATGCCCTAGCGGGAGGTTCCCCAGATGCGATGAGCAGTTCTTC. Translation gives CASSLCPSGRFPRCDEQFF.

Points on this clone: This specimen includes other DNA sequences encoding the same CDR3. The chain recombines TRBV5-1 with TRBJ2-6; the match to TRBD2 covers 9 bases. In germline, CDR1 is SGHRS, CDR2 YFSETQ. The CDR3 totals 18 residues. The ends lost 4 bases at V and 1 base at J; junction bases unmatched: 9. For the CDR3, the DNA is TGCGCCAGCAGCCTGCCACTAGCGGGCCTGTCTGGGGCCAACGTCCTGACTTTC. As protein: CASSLPLAGLSGANVLTF.

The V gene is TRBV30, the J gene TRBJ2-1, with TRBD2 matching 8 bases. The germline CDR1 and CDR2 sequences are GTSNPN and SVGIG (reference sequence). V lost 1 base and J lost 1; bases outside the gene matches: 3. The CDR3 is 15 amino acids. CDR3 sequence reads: CAWSAGGGSYNEQFF. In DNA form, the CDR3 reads TGTGCCTGGAGTGCTGGCGGGGGGTCCTACAATGAGCAGTTCTTC.

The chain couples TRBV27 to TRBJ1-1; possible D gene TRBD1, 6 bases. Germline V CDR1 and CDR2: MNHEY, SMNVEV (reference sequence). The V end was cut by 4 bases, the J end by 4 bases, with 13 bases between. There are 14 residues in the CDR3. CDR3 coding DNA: TGTGCCAGCAGTTCACAGGGTATCCCCACTGAAGCTTTCTTT. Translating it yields CASSSQGIPTEAFF.

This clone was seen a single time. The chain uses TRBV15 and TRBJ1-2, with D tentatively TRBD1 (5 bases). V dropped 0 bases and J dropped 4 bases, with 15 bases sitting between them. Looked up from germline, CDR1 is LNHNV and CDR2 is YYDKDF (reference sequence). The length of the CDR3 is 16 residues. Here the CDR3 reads CATSRDQLEGAYGYTF. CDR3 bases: TGTGCCACCAGCAGAGATCAGTTGGAAGGGGCCTATGGCTACACCTTC.

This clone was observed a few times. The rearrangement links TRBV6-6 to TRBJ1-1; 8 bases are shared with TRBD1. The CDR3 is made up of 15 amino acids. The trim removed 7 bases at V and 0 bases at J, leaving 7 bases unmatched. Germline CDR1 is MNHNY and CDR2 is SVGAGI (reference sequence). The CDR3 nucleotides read TGTGCCAGCACCCTGACAGGGGCCTTGAACACTGAAGCTTTCTTT. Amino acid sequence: CASTLTGALNTEAFF.

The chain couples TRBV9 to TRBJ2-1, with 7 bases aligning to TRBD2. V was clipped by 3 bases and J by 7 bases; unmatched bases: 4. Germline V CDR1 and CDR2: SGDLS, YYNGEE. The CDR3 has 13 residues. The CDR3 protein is CASSAGGRNEQFF. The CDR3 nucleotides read TGTGCCAGCAGCGCGGGAGGACGGAATGAGCAGTTCTTC. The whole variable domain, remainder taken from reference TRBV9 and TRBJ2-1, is DSGVTQTPKHLITATGQRVTLRCSPRSGDLSVYWYQQSLDQGLQFLIQYYNGEERAKGNILERFSAQQFPDLHSELNLSSLELGDSALYFCASSAGGRNEQFFGPGTRLTVL.

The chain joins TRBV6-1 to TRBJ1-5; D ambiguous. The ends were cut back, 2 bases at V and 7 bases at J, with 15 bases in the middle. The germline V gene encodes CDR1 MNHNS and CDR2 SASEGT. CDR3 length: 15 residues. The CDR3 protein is CASSEFGPVGQPQHF. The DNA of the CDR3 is TGTGCCAGCAGTGAATTCGGCCCCGTCGGGCAGCCCCAGCATTTT.

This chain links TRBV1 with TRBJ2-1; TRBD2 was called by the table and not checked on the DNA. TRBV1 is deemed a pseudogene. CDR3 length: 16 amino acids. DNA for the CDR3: TGCACCAGCAGCCAAGACGGCGGGAGGGCACGCAATGAGCAGTTCTTC. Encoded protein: CTSSQDGGRARNEQFF.

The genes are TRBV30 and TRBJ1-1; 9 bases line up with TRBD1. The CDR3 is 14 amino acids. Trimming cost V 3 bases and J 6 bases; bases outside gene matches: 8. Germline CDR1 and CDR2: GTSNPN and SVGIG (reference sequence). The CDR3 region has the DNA TGTGCCTGGAGCAACCCGGGACAGGGCCCTGAAGCTTTCTTT. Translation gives CAWSNPGQGPEAFF.

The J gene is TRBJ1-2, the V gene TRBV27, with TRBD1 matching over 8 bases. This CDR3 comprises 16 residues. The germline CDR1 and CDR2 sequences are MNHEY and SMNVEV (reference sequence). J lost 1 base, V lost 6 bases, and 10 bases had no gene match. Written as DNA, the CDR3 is TGTGCCAGCAGATCAGCAACAGGGGGAGTTAACTATGGCTACACCTTC. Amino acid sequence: CASRSATGGVNYGYTF.

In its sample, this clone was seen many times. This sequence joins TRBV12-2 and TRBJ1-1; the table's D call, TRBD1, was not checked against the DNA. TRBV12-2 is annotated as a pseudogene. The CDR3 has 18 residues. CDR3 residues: CASRLPSRDRGPDTEAFF. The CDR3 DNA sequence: TGTGCAAGTCGCTTACCGTCCCGGGACAGGGGGCCGGACACTGAAGCTTTCTTT.

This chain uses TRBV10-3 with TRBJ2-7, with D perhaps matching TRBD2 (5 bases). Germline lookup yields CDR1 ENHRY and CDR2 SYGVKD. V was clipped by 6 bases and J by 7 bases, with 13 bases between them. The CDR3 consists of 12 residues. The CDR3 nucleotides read TGTGCCATCAGCCCGGTAGGGAGAGAGCAGTACTTC. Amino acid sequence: CAISPVGREQYF.

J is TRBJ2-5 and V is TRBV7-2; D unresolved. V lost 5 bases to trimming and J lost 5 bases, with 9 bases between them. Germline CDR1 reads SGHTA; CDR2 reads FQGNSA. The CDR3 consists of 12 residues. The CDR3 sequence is CASSQSGETQYF. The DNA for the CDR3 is TGTGCCAGCAGCCAATCCGGGGAGACCCAGTACTTC.

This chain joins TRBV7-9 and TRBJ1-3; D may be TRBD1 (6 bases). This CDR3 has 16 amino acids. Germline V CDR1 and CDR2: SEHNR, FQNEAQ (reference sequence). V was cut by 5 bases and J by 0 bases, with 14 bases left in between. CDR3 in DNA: TGTGCCAGCAGCCTCTCGACAGGCAGCTCTGGAAACACCATATATTTT. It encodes CASSLSTGSSGNTIYF.

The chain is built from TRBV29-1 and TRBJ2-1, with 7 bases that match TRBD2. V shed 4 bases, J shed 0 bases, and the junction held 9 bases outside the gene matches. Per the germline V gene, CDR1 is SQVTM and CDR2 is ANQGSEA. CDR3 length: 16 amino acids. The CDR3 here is CSVVGGGVSSYNEQFF. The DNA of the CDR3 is TGCAGCGTTGTTGGGGGAGGGGTGAGCTCCTACAATGAGCAGTTCTTC.

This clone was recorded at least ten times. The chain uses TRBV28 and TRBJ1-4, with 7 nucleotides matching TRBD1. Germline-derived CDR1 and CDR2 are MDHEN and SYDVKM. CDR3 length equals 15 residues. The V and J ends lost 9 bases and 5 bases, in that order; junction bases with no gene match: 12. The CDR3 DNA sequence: TGTGCCAGGCCGACAGGGTTGGATCCGAATGAAAAACTGTTTTTT. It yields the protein CARPTGLDPNEKLFF.

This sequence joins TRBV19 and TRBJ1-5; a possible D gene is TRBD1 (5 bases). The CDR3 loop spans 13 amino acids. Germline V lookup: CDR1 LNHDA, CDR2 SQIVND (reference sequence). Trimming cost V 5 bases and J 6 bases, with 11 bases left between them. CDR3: CASSLPGPQPQHF. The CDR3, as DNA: TGTGCCAGTAGTTTACCAGGGCCTCAGCCCCAGCATTTT.

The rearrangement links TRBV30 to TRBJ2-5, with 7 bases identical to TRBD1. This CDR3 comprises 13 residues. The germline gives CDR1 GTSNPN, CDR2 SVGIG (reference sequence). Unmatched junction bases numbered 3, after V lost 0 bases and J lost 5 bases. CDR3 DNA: TGTGCCTGGAGTGTTACAGGGGAGGAGACCCAGTACTTC. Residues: CAWSVTGEETQYF.

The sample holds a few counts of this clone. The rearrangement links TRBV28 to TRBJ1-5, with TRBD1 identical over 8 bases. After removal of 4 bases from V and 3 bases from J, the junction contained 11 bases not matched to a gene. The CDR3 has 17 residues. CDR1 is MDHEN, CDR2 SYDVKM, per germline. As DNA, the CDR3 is TGTGCCAGCAGTTCCGGACAGGGCCCAACCCCCAATCAGCCCCAGCATTTT. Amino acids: CASSSGQGPTPNQPQHF.

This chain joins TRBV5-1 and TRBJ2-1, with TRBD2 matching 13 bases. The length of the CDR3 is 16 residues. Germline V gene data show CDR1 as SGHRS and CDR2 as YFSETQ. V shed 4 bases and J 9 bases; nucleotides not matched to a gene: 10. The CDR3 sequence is CASSPAGLAGAGEQFF. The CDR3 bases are TGCGCCAGCAGCCCGGCAGGACTAGCGGGAGCGGGTGAGCAGTTCTTC. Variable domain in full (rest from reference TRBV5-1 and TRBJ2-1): KAGVTQTPRYLIKTRGQQVTLSCSPISGHRSVSWYQQTPGQGLQFLFEYFSETQRNKGNFPGRFSGRQFSNSRSEMNVSTLELGDSALYLCASSPAGLAGAGEQFFGPGTRLTVL.

In DNA, the CDR3 is TGTGCCAGCAGCCGGGAGAGCTCCTACGAGCAGTACTTC. Amino acid sequence: CASSRESSYEQYF. The chain couples TRBV6-5 to TRBJ2-7; D might be TRBD2 (6 bases). The germline V and J ends were trimmed by 6 bases and 0 bases, with 9 bases remaining between them. Per the germline V gene, CDR1 is MNHEY and CDR2 is SVGAGI. CDR3 length equals 13 residues.

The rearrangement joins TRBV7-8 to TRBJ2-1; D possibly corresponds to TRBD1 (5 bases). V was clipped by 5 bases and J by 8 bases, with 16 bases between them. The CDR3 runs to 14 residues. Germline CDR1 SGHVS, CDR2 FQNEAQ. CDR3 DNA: TGTGCCAGCAGCCAGTCGCAGGGAAGCGATGAGCAGTTCTTC. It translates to CASSQSQGSDEQFF.